These T cell receptor beta chains were read from a single sample in a study of vaccination effects on CD4 cells after COVID-19. These TCRs' antigens remain unknown. Sequencing was performed with immunoSEQ multiplex PCR; in TCRdb, only in-frame clones are kept and a portion is missing. Of approximately 21,000 clones listed, 65% to 70% were seen once; the top ten hold roughly 11%. The specimen was CD4+ T cells from PBMCs cultured with HCoV-NL63 spike peptides, collected before COVID-19 vaccination. These receptors came from a human donor who received a COVID-19 vaccine. CDR3s include the opening cysteine and the closing phenylalanine or tryptophan. D genes are given only for firm matches. Part of the rows lack a size; the others show once, few, many or a class for expanded clones.

>NA|TRBV6-1|NA|TRBJ1-1
TGTGCCAGCAGTGTCCCTAGAGGTGGGATGGTAGCTGAAGCTTTCTTT
CASSVPRGGMVAEAFF
>NA|TRBV5-1|once|TRBJ1-5
TGCGCCAGCAGCTTTGACCAGGCGGCCCCCCAGCATTTT
CASSFDQAAPQHF
>TRBD1|TRBV5-1|once|TRBJ1-6
TGCGCCAGCAGCCCCGAGGACAGGGGATGGTCACCCCTCCACTTT
CASSPEDRGWSPLHF
>NA|TRBV11-2|NA|TRBJ2-3
TGTGCCAGCAGCTTAGATATAGATAGCACAGATACGCAGTATTTT
CASSLDIDSTDTQYF
>TRBD2|TRBV11-3|few|TRBJ2-1
TGTGCCAGCAGCTTAGGGCCGGGAGGGATCAATGAGCAGTTCTTC
CASSLGPGGINEQFF
>NA|TRBV20-1|NA|TRBJ1-2
TGCAGTGCTAGTTTGTCAGACTATGGCTACACCTTC
CSASLSDYGYTF
>NA|TRBV7-9|NA|TRBJ2-1
TGTGCCAGCAGCTTAGCTCAGGGGCCAAGTAATGAGCAGTTCTTC
CASSLAQGPSNEQFF
>NA|TRBV15|NA|TRBJ1-1
TGTGCCACCAGCACCCCTATGTTGGGTGTCTTAGGCATGAACACTGAAGCTTTCTTT
CATSTPMLGVLGMNTEAFF
>NA|TRBV5-1|NA|TRBJ2-1
TGCGCCAGCAGCCCTCGAGGACAGTCTAACAATGAGCAGTTCTTC
CASSPRGQSNNEQFF
>TRBD1|TRBV11-1|NA|TRBJ1-1
TGTGCCAGCAGCGCTTGGACAGGCTCCGATGAAGCTTTCTTT
CASSAWTGSDEAFF
>NA|TRBV9|NA|TRBJ1-2
TGTGCCAGCAGCGTAGGAGCCGGTGGCTACACCTTC
CASSVGAGGYTF
>TRBD2|TRBV16|NA|TRBJ2-7
TGTGCCAGCAGCCAATTAGGCTCCGGGCTAGCGGGCTACGAGCAGTACTTC
CASSQLGSGLAGYEQYF
>NA|TRBV27|NA|TRBJ2-7
TGTGCCAGCAGTTCGGGGGGCCCCTACGAGCAGTACTTC
CASSSGGPYEQYF
>NA|TRBV6-1|NA|TRBJ1-4
TGTGCCAGCAGTGAACTTGAAAAACTGTTTTTT
CASSELEKLFF
>NA|TRBV11-2|NA|TRBJ2-3
TGTGCCAGCAAAGAGGGACTCGGATCAGATACGCAGTATTTT
CASKEGLGSDTQYF
>TRBD2|TRBV6-1|NA|TRBJ2-5
TGTGCCAGCAGTGAAATAATAGCGGGGGGGTGGGAGACCCAGTACTTC
CASSEIIAGGWETQYF
>TRBD1|TRBV7-8|once|TRBJ2-1
TGTGCCAGCAGCTCTAGGGGGCAATACAATGAGCAGTTCTTC
CASSSRGQYNEQFF
>TRBD2|TRBV20-1|few|TRBJ2-1
TGCAGTGCTAGTAAGGCTAGCGGGGGGGCCTTCAACAATGAGCAGTTCTTC
CSASKASGGAFNNEQFF
>NA|TRBV3-1/TRBV3-2|NA|TRBJ2-2
TGTGCCAGCAGCATACTTCCGCGGCTAGACACCGGGGAGCTGTTTTTT
CASSILPRLDTGELFF
>NA|TRBV6-1|few|TRBJ1-5
TGTGCCAGCAGTGAAGATAGTTGGGAGGGGGTCAATCAGCCCCAGCATTTT
CASSEDSWEGVNQPQHF
>TRBD1|TRBV7-9|NA|TRBJ1-2
TGTGCCAGCAGACTCGGGACAGGGGCCTATGGCTACACCTTC
CASRLGTGAYGYTF
>NA|TRBV2|NA|TRBJ2-4
TGTGCCAGCAGTGTAAGTGAGGTCGGGCAATACAACATTCAGTACTTC
CASSVSEVGQYNIQYF
>TRBD2|TRBV4-1|NA|TRBJ2-5
TGCGCCAGCAGCCAAGCCTCGACTAGCGGGGGGTTTGAGACCCAGTACTTC
CASSQASTSGGFETQYF
>NA|TRBV29-1|few|TRBJ2-2
TGCAGCGTTGGGCAGAACACCGGGGAGCTGTTTTTT
CSVGQNTGELFF
>TRBD1|TRBV27|NA|TRBJ1-2
TGTGCCAGCAGGCTAGGGGGACAGAGGTACTATGGCTACACCTTC
CASRLGGQRYYGYTF
>TRBD1|TRBV7-8|NA|TRBJ2-2
TGTGCCAGCAGCCGGGACAGGGTCAACACCGGGGAGCTGTTTTTT
CASSRDRVNTGELFF
>NA|TRBV9|NA|TRBJ1-3
TGTGCCAGCAGCGTAGGGGTAGGCTCTGGAAACACCATATATTTT
CASSVGVGSGNTIYF
>TRBD1|TRBV5-1|NA|TRBJ2-1
TGCGCCAGCAGACAGGGGAATGAGCAGTTCTTC
CASRQGNEQFF
>TRBD2|TRBV9|few|TRBJ2-1
TGTGCCAGCAGCGTATCCCTTTGGACTAGCGGGAGTAATGAGCAGTTCTTC
CASSVSLWTSGSNEQFF
>NA|TRBV10-3|NA|TRBJ2-7
TGTGCCATCTGGGACACCTACGAGCAGTACTTC
CAIWDTYEQYF
>NA|TRBV19|NA|TRBJ2-7
TGTGCCAGTAGTATGGGGGGCTTTGTTTCCTACGAGCAGTACTTC
CASSMGGFVSYEQYF
>NA|TRBV19|NA|TRBJ1-4
TGTGCCAGTAGTATAACCACTACAACTAATGAAAAACTGTTTTTT
CASSITTTTNEKLFF
>NA|TRBV5-1|NA|TRBJ2-5
TGCGCCACCCAGCAGTCCAGCGGAGAGACCCAGTACTTC
CATQQSSGETQYF
>NA|TRBV7-8|NA|TRBJ1-4
TGTGCCAGCAGGCCCATCGGGTCAACTAATGAAAAACTGTTTTTT
CASRPIGSTNEKLFF
>NA|TRBV3-1/TRBV3-2|NA|TRBJ2-3
TGTGCCAGCAGCCAAGTAGTTCTCCCTTCCACAGATACGCAGTATTTT
CASSQVVLPSTDTQYF
>NA|TRBV6-5|NA|TRBJ1-2
TGTGCCAGCAAGGGCAACTATGGCTACACCTTC
CASKGNYGYTF
>NA|TRBV24-1|NA|TRBJ2-7
TGTGCCACCAGTGATAACAGCGTGAGCTCCTACGAGCAGTACTTC
CATSDNSVSSYEQYF
>TRBD1|TRBV5-4|NA|TRBJ2-1
TGTGCCAGCAAGGGAGGGACAGGGGTTACTGGGAGTGAGCAGTTCTTC
CASKGGTGVTGSEQFF
>TRBD1|TRBV6-5|NA|TRBJ2-3
TGTGCCAGCAGTCCGGGACAGTTCTACACAGATACGCAGTATTTT
CASSPGQFYTDTQYF
>TRBD2|TRBV4-2|NA|TRBJ2-5
TGTGCCAGCAGCCAAGACCGGGGGGGCCCTGAGACCCAGTACTTC
CASSQDRGGPETQYF
>TRBD1|TRBV7-9|few|TRBJ1-1
TGTGCCAGCAGCTTAGGCCGATGGGACAGGGGGTCGGGTGGCACTGAAGCTTTCTTT
CASSLGRWDRGSGGTEAFF
>TRBD2|TRBV12-5|NA|TRBJ2-1
TGTGCTAGTGGTTCAGTCTCTAGCGGGATCAATGAGCAGTTCTTC
CASGSVSSGINEQFF
>NA|TRBV7-9|few|TRBJ1-2
TGTGCCAGCAGCTGGGGGGGGGAGGCCGGCTACACCTTC
CASSWGGEAGYTF
>NA|TRBV7-9|NA|TRBJ1-1
TGTGCCAGCACCAAATCGGTTCGGCGGACGAACACTGAAGCTTTCTTT
CASTKSVRRTNTEAFF
>NA|TRBV5-4|few|TRBJ1-6
TGTGCCAGCAGCTTGGATCTGGGCGGTAATTCACCCCTCCACTTT
CASSLDLGGNSPLHF
>TRBD1|TRBV4-1|NA|TRBJ2-3
TGCGCCAGCAGCCAGGGACAGGCTTTCACAGATACGCAGTATTTT
CASSQGQAFTDTQYF
>NA|TRBV19|NA|TRBJ2-7
TGTGCCAGTAGTATTCTGCCGGCCGGGGCCTACGAGCAGTACTTC
CASSILPAGAYEQYF
>TRBD1|TRBV19|NA|TRBJ1-5
TGTGCCAGTAGTCGAGGGGGCCATAGCAATCAGCCCCAGCATTTT
CASSRGGHSNQPQHF
>NA|TRBV24-1|NA|TRBJ1-2
TGTGCCACCAGTGATTCGCGCTATGGCTACACCTTC
CATSDSRYGYTF
>TRBD1|TRBV5-1|NA|TRBJ1-2
TGCGCCAGCAACAACGCCGGGACAGGGGAAGGCTACACCTTC
CASNNAGTGEGYTF
>NA|TRBV12-3/TRBV12-4|NA|TRBJ1-5
TGTGCCAGCAGTTTGGGGAGCGGTCAGCCCCAGCATTTT
CASSLGSGQPQHF
>TRBD1|TRBV29-1|few|TRBJ1-2
TGCAGCGTGACAGGGAAGGAAGCTGGCTACACCTTC
CSVTGKEAGYTF
>TRBD1|TRBV11-2|NA|TRBJ2-7
TGTGCCAGCAGCTTAGGGACAGGGTCCGGGCGGGAGCAGTACTTC
CASSLGTGSGREQYF
>NA|TRBV7-2|few|TRBJ1-2
TGTGCCAGCAGCTTCGACAGGCAGTATGGCTACACCTTC
CASSFDRQYGYTF
>NA|TRBV6-1|NA|TRBJ1-2
TGTGCCAGCAGGGAAGATGCGTTGGACTACACCTTC
CASREDALDYTF
>NA|TRBV19|NA|TRBJ1-2
TGTGCCAGTAAAGGGACTAACTATGGCTACACCTTC
CASKGTNYGYTF
>NA|TRBV7-9|few|TRBJ1-6
TGTGCCAGCAGCTCGAATTCCGGACAGCAGTTCAATAATTCACCCCTCCACTTT
CASSSNSGQQFNNSPLHF